This passage covers 4 T cell receptor beta chains from one sample sequenced in a study of T cell responses to AZD1222 COVID-19 vaccine. Measured with immunoSEQ multiplex PCR; TCRdb has only the in-frame clones, and not every one. Of 100,000 to 150,000 clones in the sample, approximately 87% were seen once. Specimen: peripheral blood, collected on day 0 of AZD1222 vaccination. The receptors stem from an adult in good health.

This clone has a handful of counts. J is TRBJ1-5 and V is TRBV28; D is unresolved. Germline loops: CDR1 MDHEN, CDR2 SYDVKM. V lost 7 bases, J lost 3 bases, and 13 bases lay in between. The CDR3 totals 14 residues. The chain's CDR3 is CASKHRHNNQPQHF. The CDR3 DNA reads TGTGCCAGCAAACACCGACACAACAATCAGCCCCAGCATTTT.

The rearrangement uses TRBV10-2 and TRBJ2-1; unclear D gene. The CDR3 loop spans 14 amino acids. V was clipped by 3 bases and J by 2 bases, with 8 bases between them. Per the germline V gene, CDR1 is WSHSY and CDR2 is SAAADI. The CDR3 protein is CASSDWDTYNEQFF. The CDR3 DNA reads as TGCGCCAGCAGTGATTGGGATACCTACAATGAGCAGTTCTTC.

The chain links TRBV6-1 to TRBJ2-3; 8 bases map to TRBD2. The CDR3 loop spans 16 amino acids. V gave up 2 bases and J gave up 4 bases; unmatched junction bases: 8. Germline V CDR1 and CDR2: MNHNS, SASEGT. The CDR3 protein is CASSEISGGSADTQYF. The DNA of the CDR3 is TGTGCCAGCAGTGAAATCTCGGGGGGGTCCGCAGATACGCAGTATTTT.

The J gene is TRBJ1-4, the V gene TRBV29-1; TRBD1 matches 9 bases. This CDR3 contains 14 residues. The germline gives CDR1 SQVTM, CDR2 ANQGSEA. V gave up 2 bases and J gave up 6 bases; unmatched junction bases: 4. CDR3 protein: CSVEPQGADEKLFF. CDR3 coding DNA: TGCAGCGTTGAACCACAGGGGGCGGATGAAAAACTGTTTTTT.